The 26 T cell receptor beta chains listed next were all sequenced from one sample in a study of beta chain features in type 1 diabetes. The study's findings and limits: Within each of all four CD4+ subsets, Type 1 diabetes patients had TCRB CDR3s that were moderately but significantly shorter.

Their target antigens are unknown. The study reverse transcribed the entire isolated RNA, so it sequenced expressed TCRB transcripts. Here immunoSEQ multiplex PCR was the method, and the copy in TCRdb shows in-frame clones only, minus some. Found here are around 260,000 clones, around 25% of them singletons; the top ten hold 0.012%. Sequencing was carried out using naive CD4+ T cells from blood. The receptors originated from a woman in her thirties with type 1 diabetes.

This chain connects TRBV28 to TRBJ2-7; TRBD1 agrees at 8 bases. V lost 6 bases to trimming and J lost 6 bases; unmatched junction nucleotides: 4. CDR3 length equals 12 residues. The germline V gene has CDR1 MDHEN and CDR2 SYDVKM. The CDR3 bases are TGTGCCAGCAGGTTGCAGGGGGCCGAGCAGTACTTC. Amino acid sequence: CASRLQGAEQYF.

This clone was detected a few times. This chain links TRBV9 with TRBJ2-6; 8 bases align to TRBD1. Losses at the gene ends were 6 bases for V and 0 bases for J; bases not matched to a gene: 5. CDR1 SGDLS and CDR2 YYNGEE come from the germline V gene. The CDR3 loop spans 16 amino acids. The CDR3 nucleotides are TGTGCCAGCACACGACAGGGGAGCTCTGGGGCCAACGTCCTGACTTTC. Translation gives CASTRQGSSGANVLTF.

The rearrangement joins TRBV18 to TRBJ1-5; D is uncertain. The V gene lost 1 base and the J gene lost 4 bases, with 5 bases spanning the gap. The length of the CDR3 is 13 residues. Per the germline V gene, CDR1 is KGHSH and CDR2 is LQKENI. CDR3 sequence (DNA): TGTGCCAGCTCACCACACAGAAATCAGCCCCAGCATTTT. Amino acids: CASSPHRNQPQHF.

The V and J genes are TRBV6-1 and TRBJ2-6; D possibly corresponds to TRBD1 (5 bases). The V gene lost 4 bases and the J gene lost 2 bases, with 6 bases spanning the gap. The CDR3 loop spans 14 amino acids. Germline V gene data show CDR1 as MNHNS and CDR2 as SASEGT. The CDR3 DNA reads as TGTGCCAGCAGTGTAGGGGCTGGGGCCAACGTCCTGACTTTC. Residues: CASSVGAGANVLTF.

To note about this clone: Other DNA sequences from this sample encode an identical CDR3 as well. The rearrangement joins TRBV29-1 to TRBJ2-7; 9 bases fit TRBD2. J lost 4 bases, V lost 4 bases, and 5 bases had no gene match. Per germline, CDR1 SQVTM and CDR2 ANQGSEA. CDR3 length equals 13 residues. CDR3 protein: CSVASGTPYEQYF. The CDR3, as DNA: TGCAGCGTTGCTAGCGGGACGCCATACGAGCAGTACTTC.

This clone showed up just a few times. This rearrangement joins TRBV28 to TRBJ1-1, with D hard to call. From germline, CDR1 is MDHEN and CDR2 SYDVKM. This CDR3 region has 11 residues. Trimming took 7 bases from V and 9 from J, leaving 12 bases between them. DNA for the CDR3: TGTGCCAGCAATGCACCAGATAAAGCTTTCTTT. Translation gives CASNAPDKAFF.

The rearrangement uses TRBV7-9 and TRBJ2-7, with D perhaps TRBD2 (6 bases). This CDR3 is 11 amino acids long. Between the trimmed V and J ends, which lost 1 base and 12 bases, there was a span of 10 bases. CDR1 and CDR2 from the germline V gene are SEHNR and FQNEAQ (reference sequence). CDR3 bases: TGTGCCAGCAGCTTAGACGACGGGGGGTACTTC. Translating gives CASSLDDGGYF.

V gene TRBV7-6 combines with J gene TRBJ2-2; D might be TRBD2 (6 bases). Per germline, CDR1 SGHVS and CDR2 FNYEAQ. This CDR3 has 16 amino acids. The V gene lost 1 base and the J gene lost 0 bases, with 9 bases spanning the gap. In DNA form, the CDR3 reads TGTGCCAGCAGCTTAGTAGGCGGGACGAACACCGGGGAGCTGTTTTTT. It is translated as CASSLVGGTNTGELFF.

The rearrangement joins TRBV10-3 to TRBJ2-5, with D perhaps matching TRBD2 (6 bases). Germline V CDR1 and CDR2: ENHRY, SYGVKD. This CDR3 is built from 14 residues. V was shortened by 5 bases and J by 2 bases, with 12 bases between the two germline ends. The CDR3: CAISRRDSQETQYF. The CDR3, as DNA: TGTGCCATCAGTCGCCGGGACTCACAAGAGACCCAGTACTTC.

This clone was counted between two and nine times. This sequence joins TRBV27 and TRBJ2-5; D is ambiguous. Germline values: CDR1 MNHEY, CDR2 SMNVEV (reference sequence). The CDR3 consists of 11 residues. This CDR3 reads CFRLLQETQYF. The CDR3 DNA is TGTTTTCGACTCCTGCAAGAGACCCAGTACTTC.

This clone appeared a few times. In nucleotides, the CDR3 is TGTGCCAGCAGCTTCCCCGGGGGCGAGCAGTACTTC. This encodes CASSFPGGEQYF. This chain links TRBV7-9 with TRBJ2-7; TRBD2 might be the D (6 bases). The germline V gene has CDR1 SEHNR and CDR2 FQNEAQ (reference sequence). CDR3 length: 12 residues. V lost 3 bases to trimming and J lost 6 bases, with 9 bases between them.

The V call is TRBV4-1, the J call TRBJ1-2, with D unclear. Trimming removed 3 bases from V and 3 bases from J, with 14 bases in between. Germline V lookup: CDR1 MGHRA, CDR2 YSYEKL. This CDR3 has 15 residues. The chain's CDR3 is CASSQSAGEDYGYTF. CDR3 DNA sequence: TGCGCCAGCAGCCAGAGCGCCGGGGAAGACTATGGCTACACCTTC.

The chain couples TRBV15 to TRBJ2-1, with D possibly matching TRBD1 (6 bases). The germline gives CDR1 LNHNV, CDR2 YYDKDF (reference sequence). Trimming took 6 bases from V and 5 from J, leaving 11 bases between them. CDR3 length equals 13 residues. CDR3 nucleotides: TGTGCCACCAGGGAACAGGGAAACAATGAGCAGTTCTTC. It codes for CATREQGNNEQFF.

This rearrangement joins TRBV9 to TRBJ2-5; perhaps TRBD2 as D (6 bases). Germline CDR1 and CDR2: SGDLS and YYNGEE. The V end was cut by 1 base, the J end by 5 bases, with 12 bases between. CDR3 length: 14 residues. For the CDR3, the DNA is TGTGCCAGCAGCGTACAATCAGGGACTGAGACCCAGTACTTC. Its translation is CASSVQSGTETQYF.

The V and J genes are TRBV5-1 and TRBJ2-1; D is unresolved. CDR3 size: 15 residues. V was trimmed by 0 bases and J by 2 bases, leaving 9 bases between them. Germline V gene sequence: CDR1 SGHRS, CDR2 YFSETQ. In DNA form, the CDR3 reads TGCGCCAGCAGCTTGGCGGAGTCACCCTACAATGAGCAGTTCTTC. Encoded protein: CASSLAESPYNEQFF.

In its sample, this clone was seen a few times. This chain joins TRBV29-1 and TRBJ2-7; 7 nucleotides align to TRBD2. The junction had 8 bases not matched to a gene; V was cut back by 6 bases and J by 0 bases. There are 14 residues in the CDR3. The germline gives CDR1 SQVTM, CDR2 ANQGSEA. Here the CDR3 reads CSVLLARSSYEQYF. The CDR3 nucleotides are TGCAGCGTGCTACTAGCGCGAAGCTCCTACGAGCAGTACTTC.

The CDR3 protein is CASSLAQGVSYEQYF. In DNA, the CDR3 is TGTGCCAGCAGCTTGGCACAGGGGGTTTCCTACGAGCAGTACTTC. The V gene is TRBV5-4, the J gene TRBJ2-7, with 8 positions matching TRBD1. V was pared by 0 bases and J by 1 base, with 3 bases of the junction left unmatched. Germline assignment: CDR1 SGHNT and CDR2 YYREEE (reference sequence). The CDR3 is made up of 15 amino acids.

This clone has only a few counts. The rearrangement uses TRBV30 and TRBJ1-1, with D possibly being TRBD1 (6 bases). Germline CDR1 reads GTSNPN; CDR2 reads SVGIG (reference sequence). This CDR3 has 13 amino acids. Trimming left V 1 base short and J 7 bases short, with 13 bases between. CDR3 in DNA: TGTGCCTGGAGTGACACAGGGTATGGTGAAGCTTTCTTT. This translates into CAWSDTGYGEAFF.

As concerns this clone: One end of the junction varies from germline; a read error may be responsible. The CDR3 region is CAISEQVAGVGETQYF. Here the CDR3 DNA reads TGTGCCATCAGTGAGCAGGTAGCGGGAGTCGGAGAGACCCAGTACTTC. This sequence joins TRBV6-1 and TRBJ2-5, with 9 nucleotides matching TRBD2. This CDR3 spans 16 amino acids. Per germline, CDR1 MNHNS and CDR2 SASEGT.

The rearrangement links TRBV29-1 to TRBJ2-3; 7 positions agree with TRBD2. V lost 1 base, J lost 4 bases, and 5 bases stayed unmatched. This CDR3 has 14 residues. CDR1 and CDR2 from the germline V gene are SQVTM and ANQGSEA. This CDR3 is CSVEGGRGADTQYF. For the CDR3, the DNA is TGCAGCGTTGAAGGCGGGAGAGGTGCAGATACGCAGTATTTT.

V gene TRBV1 combines with J gene TRBJ1-4; TRBD1 is the table's D call and was not checked against the DNA. TRBV1 is flagged as a pseudogene. This CDR3 is 13 amino acids long. CDR3 bases: TGCACCAACCGCCAGACATTTAATGAAAAACTGTTTTTT. Protein product: CTNRQTFNEKLFF.

CDR3 protein: CASSGDRVRNEQFF. The DNA of the CDR3 is TGTGCCAGCAGCGGGGACAGGGTGCGCAATGAGCAGTTCTTC. The chain employs TRBV11-2 and TRBJ2-1; 9 bases fit TRBD1. V shed 5 bases, J shed 6 bases, and the junction held 5 bases outside the gene matches. The CDR3 has 14 amino acids. From germline, CDR1 is SGHAT and CDR2 FQNNGV.

This clone was observed a few times. The gene calls are TRBV18 and TRBJ1-2, with TRBD1 matching over 8 bases. The trim removed 4 bases at V and 3 bases at J, leaving 7 bases unmatched. Germline lookup yields CDR1 KGHSH and CDR2 LQKENI. The CDR3 runs to 15 residues. In nucleotides, the CDR3 is TGTGCCAGCTCACGCCGGACAGGGATCGACTATGGCTACACCTTC. Residues: CASSRRTGIDYGYTF.

The J gene is TRBJ2-2, the V gene TRBV5-4; TRBD1 aligns across 9 bases. V gave up 4 bases and J gave up 3 bases; unmatched junction bases: 7. Germline CDR1 SGHNT, CDR2 YYREEE (reference sequence). The CDR3 consists of 16 residues. This CDR3 reads CASSGTGQGDTGELFF. The CDR3 region has the DNA TGTGCCAGCAGCGGGACGGGACAGGGAGACACCGGGGAGCTGTTTTTT.

V usage is TRBV5-6 and J usage is TRBJ1-2, with 8 bases fitting TRBD1. The germline gives CDR1 SGHDT, CDR2 YYEEEE. CDR3 length: 14 residues. Germline trimming cut 4 bases from V and 4 bases from J; bases unmatched to any gene: 6. The CDR3 reads CASSLVDRAYGYTF. In DNA form, the CDR3 reads TGTGCCAGCAGCCTCGTGGACAGGGCCTATGGCTACACCTTC.

This clone was seen more than once but under ten times. The chain has TRBV11-3 and TRBJ2-2; possible D gene TRBD2, 5 bases. The CDR3 has 15 amino acids. V lost 0 bases and J lost 1, with 6 bases in between. Germline V gene data show CDR1 as SGHNT and CDR2 as YENEEA. The CDR3 region is CASSLDGGNTGELFF. In DNA form, the CDR3 reads TGTGCCAGCAGCTTAGATGGAGGGAACACCGGGGAGCTGTTTTTT.